The 9 T cell receptor beta chains presented below share a single source sample, sequenced in a study of blood T cell repertoires in COVID-19. Produced via immunoSEQ multiplex PCR; TCRdb's table is partial and in-frame only. The sample shows more than 40,000 clones, approximately 84% of them seen only once. Source material: peripheral blood. Receptor source: a man in his forties or fifties with active COVID-19.

V usage is TRBV5-6 and J usage is TRBJ1-6, with D hard to call. The CDR3 runs 12 residues. The V gene's germline CDR1 is SGHDT and CDR2 YYEEEE. V lost 3 bases to trimming and J lost 6 bases, with 4 bases between them. The CDR3 sequence is CASSWSNSPLHF. CDR3 DNA sequence: TGTGCCAGCAGCTGGAGTAATTCACCCCTCCACTTT. Complete variable domain (other parts from reference TRBV5-6 and TRBJ1-6): DAGVTQSPTHLIKTRGQQVTLRCSPKSGHDTVSWYQQALGQGPQFIFQYYEEEERQRGNFPDRFSGHQFPNYSSELNVNALLLGDSALYLCASSWSNSPLHFGNGTRLTVT.

The gene calls are TRBV5-1 and TRBJ2-5; TRBD2 matches at 10 bases. This CDR3 has 16 residues. The V and J ends lost 4 bases and 3 bases, in that order; junction bases with no gene match: 9. Per the germline V gene, CDR1 is SGHRS and CDR2 is YFSETQ. For the CDR3, the DNA is TGCGCCAGCAGCCCCCATGCGGGGACTAGCGAAGAGACCCAGTACTTC. Its protein product is CASSPHAGTSEETQYF.

The chain employs TRBV12-5 and TRBJ1-1; unclear D gene. There are 12 residues in the CDR3. V lost 5 bases and J 2 bases, leaving 6 bases between the germline ends. Per the germline V gene, CDR1 is LGHNT and CDR2 is FRNRAP. The CDR3, as DNA: TGTGCTAGTGGTCTCTCTAACACTGAAGCTTTCTTT. Its translation is CASGLSNTEAFF.

This chain uses TRBV6-5 with TRBJ2-7; 10 positions match TRBD1. The germline gives CDR1 MNHEY, CDR2 SVGAGI. The V and J ends lost 4 bases and 5 bases, in that order; junction bases with no gene match: 5. CDR3 size: 14 residues. This CDR3 reads CASSSIGTGDEQYF. The CDR3 DNA follows: TGTGCCAGCAGTTCTATCGGGACAGGGGACGAGCAGTACTTC.

V is TRBV28 and J is TRBJ2-1; the D gene is possibly TRBD2 (6 bases). This CDR3 contains 16 residues. CDR1 is MDHEN, CDR2 SYDVKM, per germline. Trimming removed 1 base at V and 5 bases at J, with 15 bases between. CDR3 in amino acids: CASSLFTEGRNNEQFF. Here the CDR3 DNA reads TGTGCCAGCAGTTTATTTACGGAGGGGAGAAACAATGAGCAGTTCTTC.

The V call is TRBV19, the J call TRBJ1-5, with TRBD1 matching 8 bases. Looked up from germline, CDR1 is LNHDA and CDR2 is SQIVND (reference sequence). CDR3 length: 16 amino acids. V lost 7 bases and J lost 7; bases outside the gene matches: 15. The CDR3 is CASTTPGTGRTQPQHF. As DNA, the CDR3 is TGTGCCAGTACCACCCCCGGGACAGGTCGCACGCAGCCCCAGCATTTT.

The chain uses TRBV7-9 and TRBJ1-3, with D perhaps matching TRBD1 (6 bases). The germline V gene has CDR1 SEHNR and CDR2 FQNEAQ (reference sequence). Between the trimmed V and J ends, which lost 5 bases and 1 base, there was a span of 18 bases. This CDR3 has 17 amino acids. The CDR3 bases are TGTGCCAGCAGCCCGCTGACAGGTCGCCCTTCTGGAAACACCATATATTTT. It codes for CASSPLTGRPSGNTIYF.

On this clone: An end of the junction does not agree with germline; a read error may underlie this. The chain uses TRBV10-3 and TRBJ1-3; D unclear. The germline CDR1 and CDR2 sequences are ENHRY and SYGVKD. The CDR3 loop spans 14 amino acids. The DNA for the CDR3 is TGTGCCATCGGTGAGAGCCACTCTGGAAACACCATATATTTT. Its protein product is CAIGESHSGNTIYF.

This clone occurred many times. V is TRBV7-9 and J is TRBJ2-7; tentative D call: TRBD2 (5 bases). This CDR3 region has 15 residues. The ends were cut back, 6 bases at V and 2 bases at J, with 17 bases in the middle. Germline V gene sequence: CDR1 SEHNR, CDR2 FQNEAQ (reference sequence). The CDR3 nucleotides read TGTGCCAGCAGACCGACCGGACTTAGCCCCTACGAGCAGTACTTC. Protein sequence: CASRPTGLSPYEQYF.